This TCR beta chain was profiled in a study of T cell repertoires in cytomegalovirus infection. Study in general: CMV infection plus the matching HLA type was flagged by public TCR beta signatures.

Whole-study findings and limits: Using cumulative public TCR beta family frequency, the authors identified those who carried CMV together with the relevant HLA.

In its sample, this clonotype was seen a few times. Its target is unknown. TCRdb called the reads again in MiXCR, with one record for every CDR3 protein. The data show around 180,000 distinct CDR3 sequences, about 21% seen once. Trimming pared 6 bases from V and 5 bases from J, leaving 16 bases between. CDR3 length: 15 amino acids. Germline CDR1 SGHTA, CDR2 FQGNSA. The sequenced sample was PBMCs. The V and J genes are TRBV7-2 and TRBJ2-2; D call uncertain. The TCR originated in a human donor in good health (CMV status not recorded). Some clones in this sample may be carry-over from other donors' samples. The CDR3 here is CASSRPTPPTGELFF. Here the CDR3 DNA reads TGTGCCAGCAGTCGACCGACTCCCCCGACCGGGGAGCTGTTTTTT.